This T cell receptor beta chain was observed in a study of blood T cell repertoires in COVID-19. The CDR3 loop spans 13 amino acids. In germline, CDR1 is SNHLY, CDR2 FYNNEI. The germline V and J ends were trimmed by 2 bases and 6 bases, with 10 bases remaining between them. Clones were read by immunoSEQ multiplex PCR, and TCRdb kept only the in-frame ones, dropping some. The profile covers roughly 170,000 clones, with more than 75% appearing a single time and about 12% taken by the ten largest. This TCR derives from a woman aged 70-85 years with COVID-19, enrolled during active disease. Sequencing was done on a sample of peripheral blood. The chain is built from TRBV2 and TRBJ1-1, with D tentatively TRBD1 (5 bases). CDR3 loop: CASSEWGRAEAFF. In DNA form, the CDR3 reads TGTGCCAGCAGTGAATGGGGGAGGGCTGAAGCTTTCTTT. Full variable domain (outside the CDR3, taken from reference TRBV2 and TRBJ1-1): EPEVTQTPSHQVTQMGQEVILRCVPISNHLYFYWYRQILGQKVEFLVSFYNNEISEKSEIFDDQFSVERPDGSNFTLKIRSTKLEDSAMYFCASSEWGRAEAFFGQGTRLTVV.